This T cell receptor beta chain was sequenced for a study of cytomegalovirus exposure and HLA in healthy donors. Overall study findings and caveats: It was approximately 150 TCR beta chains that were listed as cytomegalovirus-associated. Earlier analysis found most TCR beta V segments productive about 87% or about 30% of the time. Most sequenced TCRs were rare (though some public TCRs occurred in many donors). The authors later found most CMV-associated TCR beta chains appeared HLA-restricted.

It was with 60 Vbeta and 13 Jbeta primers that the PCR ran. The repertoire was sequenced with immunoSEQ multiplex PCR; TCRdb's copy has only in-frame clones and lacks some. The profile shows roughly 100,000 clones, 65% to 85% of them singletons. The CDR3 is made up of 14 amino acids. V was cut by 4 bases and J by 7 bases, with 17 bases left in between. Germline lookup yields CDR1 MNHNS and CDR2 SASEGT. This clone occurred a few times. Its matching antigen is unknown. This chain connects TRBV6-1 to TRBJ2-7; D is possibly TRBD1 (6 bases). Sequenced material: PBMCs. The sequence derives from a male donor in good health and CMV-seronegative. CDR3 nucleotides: TGTGCCAGCAGTGCCGGGACACTGCTACGAGAGCAGTACTTC. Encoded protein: CASSAGTLLREQYF.